Below are 10 T cell receptor beta chains sequenced from a single sample in a study of T cells in Graves' hyperthyroidism and ophthalmopathy. Amplified regions were TCR beta CDR3 sequences from RNA transcripts. TCR CDR3 regions were first amplified by RT-PCR with HTBI primers. Using its own MiXCR run on the multiplex PCR reads, TCRdb lists one record per CDR3 protein. The data contain hundreds of thousands of distinct CDR3 sequences, just under 20% of them singletons. Material: blood. Receptor source: a middle-aged man with Graves' ophthalmopathy.

Turning to this clonotype: A much bigger clone sits one base away, suggesting this may be a read error. The chain has TRBV10-3 and TRBJ1-1; D is uncertain. Trimming took off 0 bases at V and 3 bases at J, with 17 bases between the two ends. Germline values: CDR1 ENHRY, CDR2 SYGVKD. The CDR3 contains 17 residues. CDR3 DNA: TGTGCCATCAGTGAGTCGGTAGTCCGGACGCCGCACACTGAAGCTTTCTTT. The encoded protein is CAISESVVRTPHTEAFF.

Note on this clonotype: A single base separates this from a much larger clone, so it may be a read error. This sequence joins TRBV6-2 or TRBV6-3 and TRBJ1-1, with D possibly matching TRBD1 (6 bases). CDR3 length: 14 residues. Looked up from germline, CDR1 is MNHEY and CDR2 is SVGEGT. DNA for the CDR3: TGTGCCAGCAGTGACCAGGGGTTAAACACTGAAGCTCTCTTT. It yields the protein CASSDQGLNTEALF.

This rearrangement joins TRBV5-6 to TRBJ2-3; 12 bases agree with TRBD2. This CDR3 spans 20 amino acids. Looked up from germline, CDR1 is SGHDT and CDR2 is YYEEEE. Unmatched junction bases numbered 16, after V lost 1 base and J lost 4 bases. The CDR3 DNA reads TGTGCCAGCAGCTTGTACCTAGCGGGAGGGCTACCGCGGAGTTCAGATACGCAGTATTTT. Residues: CASSLYLAGGLPRSSDTQYF.

The chain uses TRBV6-2 or TRBV6-3 and TRBJ2-7; tentatively, D is TRBD1 or TRBD2 (6 bases each). Trimming pared 6 bases from V and 3 bases from J, leaving 27 bases between. The CDR3 length is 18 residues. CDR1 is MNHEY, CDR2 SVGEGT, per germline. The CDR3 here is CASSPLHSGGRGIYEQYF. In DNA, the CDR3 is TGTGCCAGCAGCCCCCTGCATTCCGGGGGCCGGGGGATCTACGAGCAGTACTTC.

This clonotype was detected a few times. The chain is built from TRBV6-1 and TRBJ2-5, with D possibly being TRBD1 (5 bases). This CDR3 has 17 amino acids. Germline V gene sequence: CDR1 MNHNS, CDR2 SASEGT. The V end lost 5 bases, the J end lost 4 bases, and 23 bases lay between the germline ends. The CDR3 coding sequence is TGTGCCAGCAGTTTTCATCCCGGTGGCAGGGAAGGAGAGACCCAGTACTTC. Amino acid sequence: CASSFHPGGREGETQYF.

This clonotype was seen ten or more times. V usage is TRBV20-1 and J usage is TRBJ2-1, with 7 bases that match TRBD1. Germline-derived CDR1 and CDR2 are DFQATT and SNEGSKA (reference sequence). V shed 3 bases and J 9 bases; nucleotides not matched to a gene: 11. The CDR3 spans 14 residues. The CDR3 bases are TGCAGTGCTAGTCCGAGGGGGCAAAGGGCTGAGCAGTTCTTC. Encoded protein: CSASPRGQRAEQFF.

This clonotype was detected a few times. The chain has TRBV4-1 and TRBJ2-3; D is uncertain. V lost 3 bases and J lost 1, with 14 bases in between. The CDR3 has 16 residues. Germline V CDR1 and CDR2: MGHRA, YSYEKL. The CDR3 sequence: CASSHLAAWGTDTQYF. The CDR3 coding sequence is TGCGCCAGCAGCCACCTGGCAGCCTGGGGCACAGATACGCAGTATTTT.

This clonotype was counted only a few times. The gene calls are TRBV5-1 and TRBJ2-7; D is undetermined. The germline V gene encodes CDR1 SGHRS and CDR2 YFSETQ. This CDR3 contains 14 residues. Trimming shortened V by 3 bases and J by 2 bases, and 12 bases separated the two germline ends. The CDR3 reads CASSSTIKAYEQYF. CDR3 nucleotide sequence: TGCGCCAGCAGCTCGACCATAAAAGCCTACGAGCAGTACTTC.

V and J are TRBV5-1 and TRBJ2-3, with D uncertain. This CDR3 is 17 amino acids long. Deletions cut 0 bases from V and 3 bases from J, with 17 bases between. Germline CDR1 SGHRS, CDR2 YFSETQ. CDR3 bases: TGCGCCAGCAGCTTGGTTTTTCTGGCGGACCGAACAGATACGCAGTATTTT. Amino acid sequence: CASSLVFLADRTDTQYF.

The chain uses TRBV12-3 or TRBV12-4 and TRBJ2-7; possibly TRBD1 for D (6 bases). V lost 7 bases to trimming and J lost 0 bases, with 13 bases between them. This CDR3 spans 14 amino acids. CDR3 bases: TGTGCCAGCAAACGACAGGCGAGCTCCTACGAGCAGTACTTC. This sequence encodes CASKRQASSYEQYF.